This record covers a single T cell receptor beta chain. Sequence at one end of the junction differs from germline and may be a read error. This CDR3 is built from 13 residues. CDR1 and CDR2 from the germline V gene are SGHRS and YFSETQ. This specimen belongs to a study of T cells after yellow fever vaccination. Study in general: SMART-Seq v4 Ultra Low Input prepared libraries from low-cell fractions.

Study findings and constraints: The CD4 compartment and the CD8 compartment contained a small share of clonotypes in common. Among primary-vaccination clones, most reappeared after the booster, at approximately 97% for CD4 and 85% to 90% for CD8.

Researchers made TCR cDNA using 5'RACE template switching, and this step added a universal primer site and UMIs. TCRdb recomputed calls from the 5' RACE reads with MiXCR, one row per CDR3 protein. The sample contains over 35,000 distinct CDR3 sequences, over 5.5% of which appear only once. The clonotype comes from a man younger than 40 who received the YFV17D yellow fever vaccine. Sequences were derived from PBMCs, either bulk or a sorted T-cell subset (CD4+, CD8+, memory, or dextramer-sorted; not recorded which), sampled 45 days after the yellow fever booster vaccination. V and J are TRBV5-1 and TRBJ2-3, with 9 nucleotides matching TRBD1. The CDR3 is CASSQDRGNTQYF. CDR3 sequence (DNA): TGCGCCAGCAGCCAGGACAGGGGAAATACGCAATATTTT.